Listed below are T cell receptor beta chains from one sample, sequenced in a study of B cell selection in AIRE deficiency. Generated by immunoSEQ multiplex PCR, the TCRdb table keeps only in-frame clones and is missing some. Of 23,000 or so clones listed, around 90% are singletons. The sequencing sample was made of CD4+CD25+ Tregs sorted from PBMCs. Receptors were obtained from a human donor in good health. CDR3s include the opening cysteine and the closing phenylalanine or tryptophan. A D gene is named only where the DNA matches it firmly. The size entry is marked missing in some rows and otherwise reads once, few, many or a size class.

length	V	J	size	D	CDR3	DNA
14	TRBV19	TRBJ2-3	-	-	CASSIDAAENQQYF	TGTGCCAGTAGTATAGACGCGGCAGAGAATCAGCAGTATTTT
15	TRBV5-1	TRBJ2-5	-	TRBD1	CASSLAGRGTETQYF	TGCGCCAGCAGCTTGGCAGGCAGGGGGACAGAGACCCAGTACTTC
14	TRBV29-1	TRBJ1-5	-	-	CSVVEDSSNQPQHF	TGCAGCGTTGTGGAGGACAGTAGCAATCAGCCCCAGCATTTT
17	TRBV5-1	TRBJ1-2	few	-	CASSLDGRSGAGYGYTF	TGCGCCAGCAGCTTGGATGGAAGGTCGGGGGCGGGCTATGGCTACACCTTC
18	TRBV11-3	TRBJ2-3	-	TRBD2	CASSRGLAGGLPTDTQYF	TGTGCCAGCAGCCGCGGACTAGCGGGGGGTCTCCCCACAGATACGCAGTATTTT
17	TRBV27	TRBJ2-3	-	TRBD1	CASSTIQGTGLGDTQYF	TGTGCCAGCAGTACAATTCAAGGGACAGGCCTCGGAGATACGCAGTATTTT
13	TRBV5-1	TRBJ2-7	-	-	CASSLARSYEQYF	TGCGCCAGCAGCTTGGCGAGGTCCTACGAGCAGTACTTC
14	TRBV5-5	TRBJ1-2	-	-	CASSPQTESYGYTF	TGTGCCAGCAGCCCTCAGACAGAGTCCTATGGCTACACCTTC
15	TRBV6-5	TRBJ2-3	-	TRBD2	CASSYSIAGLDTQYF	TGTGCCAGCAGTTACTCGATAGCGGGATTAGATACGCAGTATTTT
16	TRBV19	TRBJ2-5	-	-	CASSVRRAPKAETQYF	TGTGCCAGTAGTGTCCGCAGGGCCCCAAAGGCGGAGACCCAGTACTTC
12	TRBV5-1	TRBJ2-3	-	-	CASSLGADTQYF	TGCGCCAGCAGCTTGGGCGCAGATACGCAGTATTTT
13	TRBV11-1	TRBJ2-3	-	-	CASSSLRADTQYF	TGTGCCAGCAGCTCTCTCCGGGCAGATACGCAGTATTTT
16	TRBV10-3	TRBJ2-3	-	TRBD2	CAISESYLAGLDTQYF	TGTGCCATCAGTGAGTCGTATCTAGCGGGATTGGATACGCAGTATTTT
14	TRBV5-4	TRBJ1-2	-	TRBD1	CASSSTGGAYGYTF	TGTGCCAGCAGCTCAACAGGGGGCGCCTATGGCTACACCTTC
11	TRBV14	TRBJ2-5	once	-	CASSQARVQYF	TGTGCCAGCAGCCAAGCCAGGGTTCAGTACTTC
11	TRBV28	TRBJ1-2	-	-	CASRWGYGYTF	TGTGCCAGCAGGTGGGGCTATGGCTACACCTTC
16	TRBV7-9	TRBJ1-1	-	-	CASSLTPGQADTEAFF	TGTGCCAGCAGCTTAACTCCGGGACAAGCGGACACTGAAGCTTTCTTT
13	TRBV30	TRBJ1-1	-	-	CAWSTIVGTEAFF	TGTGCCTGGAGTACGATCGTAGGCACTGAAGCTTTCTTT
14	TRBV7-9	TRBJ1-1	-	-	CASSLGGMDTEAFF	TGTGCCAGCAGCTTAGGCGGAATGGACACTGAAGCTTTCTTT
13	TRBV19	TRBJ2-3	-	TRBD1	CASLRQGTDTQYF	TGTGCCAGTCTCCGACAGGGGACAGATACGCAGTATTTT
11	TRBV2	TRBJ2-3	-	-	CASSEGTRQYF	TGTGCCAGCAGTGAGGGGACAAGACAGTATTTT
15	TRBV6-5	TRBJ2-5	-	TRBD2	CASSYQSGSWETQYF	TGTGCCAGCAGTTACCAAAGCGGGAGTTGGGAGACCCAGTACTTC
13	TRBV30	TRBJ1-1	-	-	CAWTVSQYTEAFF	TGTGCCTGGACTGTTTCGCAGTACACTGAAGCTTTCTTT
15	TRBV9	TRBJ2-3	-	-	CASSLEGFRGDTQYF	TGTGCCAGCAGCCTCGAAGGGTTTCGTGGCGATACGCAGTATTTT
13	TRBV5-4	TRBJ1-1	once	-	CASSSAMNTEAFF	TGTGCCAGCAGCTCAGCCATGAACACTGAAGCTTTCTTT
18	TRBV21-1	TRBJ1-6	-	-	CASSPNEGNSAYNSPLHF	TGTGCCAGCAGCCCTAACGAGGGGAACTCAGCCTATAATTCACCCCTCCACTTT
15	TRBV7-2	TRBJ2-3	-	TRBD2	CASSRNGGAGDTQYF	TGTGCCAGCAGCCGCAACGGGGGGGCGGGGGATACGCAGTATTTT
15	TRBV2	TRBJ2-2	once	TRBD1	CASSGGQGITGELFF	TGTGCCAGCAGTGGAGGACAGGGTATCACCGGGGAGCTGTTTTTT
15	TRBV7-8	TRBJ1-1	once	-	CASSLAIPPRGEAFF	TGTGCCAGCAGCTTAGCGATACCTCCAAGGGGTGAAGCTTTCTTT
16	TRBV13	TRBJ2-3	-	TRBD2	CASSWGTSGRTDTQYF	TGTGCCAGCAGCTGGGGGACTAGCGGGCGCACAGATACGCAGTATTTT
15	TRBV5-4	TRBJ2-1	-	TRBD2	CASSRGLASYNEQFF	TGTGCCAGCAGCCGCGGACTAGCCTCCTACAATGAGCAGTTCTTC